The 27 T cell receptor beta chains listed next were all sequenced from one sample in a study of blood T cells in healthy people across ages. A second PCR, run for roughly 7 to 12 cycles, used a sample-barcoded 5' primer plus a J-beta primer mix. TCRdb ran MiXCR on the 5' RACE reads and lists one entry per CDR3 protein. The sample consists of roughly 1,000,000 distinct CDR3 sequences, under 30% of them appearing once. This sample also appeared in a second study, on T cells of mothers and their children.

Sequencing input: blood. All receptors derive from a girl aged 2-10 years in good health.

CDR3 DNA sequence: TGCGCCAGCAGCCTACAACCGGGACTAGCGGGGTCCCAAGAGACCCAGTACTTC. Translation: CASSLQPGLAGSQETQYF. The chain joins TRBV4-3 to TRBJ2-5; 13 bases line up with TRBD2. The CDR3 has 18 amino acids. V lost 4 bases and J lost 1; bases outside the gene matches: 9. The germline gives CDR1 LGHNA, CDR2 YSLEER.

The rearrangement links TRBV28 to TRBJ1-5; possible D gene TRBD1, 6 bases. Germline V gene sequence: CDR1 MDHEN, CDR2 SYDVKM. This CDR3 contains 16 residues. Trimming took off 6 bases at V and 4 bases at J, with 19 bases between the two ends. CDR3 DNA: TGTGCCAGCAGCCTAGGGGGGTCGGGGCGGAATCAGCCCCAGCATTTT. Translation gives CASSLGGSGRNQPQHF. The complete variable domain, with remaining parts taken from reference TRBV28 and TRBJ1-5, reads DVKVTQSSRYLVKRTGEKVFLECVQDMDHENMFWYRQDPGLGLRLIYFSYDVKMKEKGDIPEGYSVSREKKERFSLILESASTNQTSMYLCASSLGGSGRNQPQHFGDGTRLSIL.

V is TRBV20-1 and J is TRBJ2-5; D is unclear. Per germline, CDR1 DFQATT and CDR2 SNEGSKA (reference sequence). The CDR3 consists of 8 residues. The CDR3 nucleotides are TGCAGCTTTGGGACCCAGTACTTC. The encoded protein is CSFGTQYF.

The table lists this clonotype with a few counts. The chain combines TRBV7-2 with TRBJ2-4; perhaps TRBD1 as D (5 bases). The germline V gene encodes CDR1 SGHTA and CDR2 FQGNSA. Trimming removed 1 base from V and 1 base from J, with 11 bases in between. The CDR3 extends over 16 amino acids. The CDR3: CASSLVVGPAKNIQYF. The CDR3 DNA reads as TGTGCCAGCAGCTTAGTTGTGGGGCCTGCCAAAAACATTCAGTACTTC.

This clonotype occurred a few times. The chain couples TRBV27 to TRBJ2-7; TRBD2 is a possible D gene (6 bases). V lost 0 bases and J 5 bases, leaving 14 bases between the germline ends. This CDR3 comprises 15 residues. Germline lookup yields CDR1 MNHEY and CDR2 SMNVEV (reference sequence). This chain's CDR3 is CASSLSTGGIHEQYF. For the CDR3, the DNA is TGTGCCAGCAGTTTATCGACCGGAGGGATCCACGAGCAGTACTTC.

This clonotype has more than one count but fewer than ten. The chain uses TRBV11-2 and TRBJ1-1; a weak D match, TRBD1 (5 bases). Looked up from germline, CDR1 is SGHAT and CDR2 is FQNNGV. The V end was cut by 1 base, the J end by 4 bases, with 13 bases between. The CDR3 spans 15 residues. CDR3 sequence reads: CASSLAGGRTTEAFF. CDR3 bases: TGTGCCAGCAGCTTAGCCGGGGGACGGACCACTGAAGCTTTCTTT.

The rearrangement joins TRBV20-1 to TRBJ2-5; 8 nucleotides align to TRBD2. Near its end, the DNA agrees better with TRBJ2-7, so the J call may be wrong. There are 14 residues in the CDR3. Looked up from germline, CDR1 is DFQATT and CDR2 is SNEGSKA (reference sequence). Here the CDR3 DNA reads TGCAGTGCTAGAAGCGGGGGCCAAACCTACGAGCAGTACTTC. It yields the protein CSARSGGQTYEQYF.

This clonotype was seen just once. One junction end disagrees with the germline gene, perhaps due to a read error. The CDR3 DNA is TGTGCCAGCACTTACGAGTCCGGGGGCGGGAGAAAGTACTTC. This translates into CASTYESGGGRKYF. The rearrangement joins TRBV6-6 to TRBJ2-7; possible D gene TRBD2, 7 bases. Looked up from germline, CDR1 is MNHNY and CDR2 is SVGAGI (reference sequence). The CDR3 is 14 residues long.

The chain joins TRBV20-1 to TRBJ2-1; D is uncertain. Germline lookup yields CDR1 DFQATT and CDR2 SNEGSKA (reference sequence). CDR3 length: 8 amino acids. The CDR3 DNA follows: TGCAGGGTGAATGAGCAGTTCTTC. This gives the protein CRVNEQFF.

This clonotype was seen more than once but under ten times. The genes are TRBV12-3 or TRBV12-4 and TRBJ2-3; 7 positions agree with TRBD1. The CDR3 covers 14 residues. V lost 9 bases, J lost 1 base, and 7 bases stayed unmatched. CDR3 nucleotides: TGTGCCAGTGGGGGTGACAGGGGCACAGATACGCAGTATTTT. Translated, it gives CASGGDRGTDTQYF.

The genes are TRBV19 and TRBJ1-5; 9 nucleotides line up with TRBD1. The germline CDR1 and CDR2 sequences are LNHDA and SQIVND (reference sequence). The CDR3 runs 17 residues. J was trimmed by 0 bases and V by 6 bases; bases with no gene match: 9. CDR3 region: CASSRTGADFSNQPQHF. CDR3 DNA: TGTGCCAGTAGCCGGACAGGGGCGGACTTTAGCAATCAGCCCCAGCATTTT.

On this clonotype: The junction shows a germline mismatch at one end, possibly a read error. The chain links TRBV6-6 to TRBJ1-4; perhaps TRBD1 as D (5 bases). The CDR3 is made up of 13 amino acids. Germline V gene sequence: CDR1 MNHNY, CDR2 SVGAGI (reference sequence). CDR3 sequence (DNA): TGTGCCAGCAGTTCTGCCATGGGGGAAAAACCGTTTTTT. Protein sequence: CASSSAMGEKPFF.

CDR3 coding DNA: TGTGCCAGCCGGGACAGGGCCCACGAAGCCCAGTACTTC. It codes for CASRDRAHEAQYF. The chain links TRBV12-3 or TRBV12-4 to TRBJ2-5; 9 bases agree with TRBD1. This CDR3 is 13 amino acids long. The trim removed 8 bases at V and 9 bases at J, leaving 10 bases unmatched.

This rearrangement joins TRBV12-3 or TRBV12-4 to TRBJ2-1, with 11 bases that match TRBD2. Losses at the gene ends were 2 bases for V and 7 bases for J; bases not matched to a gene: 13. CDR3 length: 18 amino acids. CDR3 in DNA: TGTGCCAGCAGTTTAAATCTCCCACTAGCGGGAGCAGGTAATGAGCAGTTCTTC. Its protein is CASSLNLPLAGAGNEQFF.

In its sample, this clonotype was seen a few times. The germline gene is not matched at one end of the junction; a read error may be the cause. The chain joins TRBV5-1 to TRBJ2-5; D uncertain. CDR1 and CDR2 from the germline V gene are SGHRS and YFSETQ. The CDR3 covers 15 residues. The CDR3 bases are TGCGCCCGCAGCTTGAATGGCCCAGACCAAGAGACCCAGTACTTC. It is translated as CARSLNGPDQETQYF.

This clonotype has only a few counts. The rearrangement joins TRBV4-3 to TRBJ1-1; D unclear. The germline gives CDR1 LGHNA, CDR2 YSLEER. The CDR3 is 13 amino acids. Trimming shortened V by 0 bases and J by 11 bases, and 13 bases separated the two germline ends. The CDR3: CASSQDLEGIAFF. CDR3 sequence (DNA): TGCGCCAGCAGCCAAGATCTAGAGGGAATTGCTTTCTTT.

In this sample, this clonotype turned up a few times. Just one base apart from a much larger clone, this may be a read error. This chain connects TRBV3-1 to TRBJ2-7; D possibly matches TRBD1 or TRBD2 (5 bases each). Germline values: CDR1 LGHDT, CDR2 YNNKEL (reference sequence). The CDR3 is 13 amino acids. Trimming stripped 4 bases from V and 0 bases from J, with 7 bases between. CDR3 in DNA: TGTGCCAGCAGCCGGGACGCCTCCTACGAGCAGTACTTC. It specifies CASSRDASYEQYF.

The rearrangement links TRBV27 to TRBJ1-1; D not certain. Trimming took off 5 bases at V and 5 bases at J, with 12 bases between the two ends. The germline V gene encodes CDR1 MNHEY and CDR2 SMNVEV (reference sequence). The CDR3 is 13 residues long. CDR3 sequence: CASSPLLGTEAFF. DNA for the CDR3: TGTGCCAGCAGTCCCCTCCTCGGAACTGAAGCTTTCTTT.

This clonotype turned up a few times. CDR3 protein: CASSSEGAIHDGYTF. For the CDR3, the DNA is TGTGCCAGCAGCTCTGAGGGGGCCATACACGATGGCTACACCTTC. The chain employs TRBV7-2 and TRBJ1-2; TRBD1 matches at 7 bases. The germline V gene has CDR1 SGHTA and CDR2 FQGNSA. Germline trimming cut 4 bases from V and 6 bases from J; bases unmatched to any gene: 11. The CDR3 runs to 15 residues.

The table lists this clonotype with a few counts. A junction boundary mismatches the germline segment, possibly from a read error. J is TRBJ2-2 and V is TRBV7-7; tentatively, D is TRBD2 (6 bases). CDR1 is SSHAT and CDR2 is FNYEAQ in the germline V gene (reference sequence). CDR3 length equals 14 residues. CDR3 loop: CASSANSGPGELFF. Here the CDR3 DNA reads TGTGCTAGCAGCGCGAATAGCGGTCCCGGGGAGCTGTTTTTT. The full variable domain, in which reference TRBV7-7 and TRBJ2-2 provide the parts outside the CDR3, is GAGVSQSPRYKVTKRGQDVTLRCDPISSHATLYWYQQALGQGPEFLTYFNYEAQPDKSGLPSDRFSAERPEGSISTLTIQRTEQRDSAMYRCASSANSGPGELFFGEGSRLTVL.

This clonotype was counted only a few times. The V gene is TRBV7-2, the J gene TRBJ1-2; 7 bases agree with TRBD1. Trimming removed 2 bases from V and 2 bases from J; junction bases left unmatched: 5. Germline CDR1 reads SGHTA; CDR2 reads FQGNSA. The CDR3 length is 15 residues. CDR3 sequence (DNA): TGTGCCAGCAGCTTACGACAGGGAGGAAACTATGGCTACACCTTC. Translation: CASSLRQGGNYGYTF.

This chain links TRBV12-3 or TRBV12-4 with TRBJ1-3; 7 bases match TRBD1. This CDR3 comprises 15 residues. With V trimmed by 7 bases and J by 2 bases, 8 bases remained unmatched. The CDR3 DNA is TGTGCCAGCAACCCCACCACAGGGGCTGGAAACACCATATATTTT. It codes for CASNPTTGAGNTIYF.

A few counts support this clonotype. The rearrangement links TRBV10-3 to TRBJ2-1, with a possible D match to TRBD2 (5 bases). V was trimmed by 3 bases and J by 2 bases, leaving 8 bases between them. This CDR3 has 14 residues. Germline V gene data show CDR1 as ENHRY and CDR2 as SYGVKD. The CDR3 DNA reads TGTGCCATCAGTGAAGGGAGCACCTACAATGAGCAGTTCTTC. Translation gives CAISEGSTYNEQFF.

To note about this clonotype: The germline gene is not matched at one end of the junction; a read error may be the cause. This chain connects TRBV29-1 to TRBJ2-1, with D perhaps TRBD2 (5 bases). The CDR3 covers 10 residues. Germline V gene sequence: CDR1 SQVTM, CDR2 ANQGSEA. As DNA, the CDR3 is TGCAGCGTTGATCTCCGGGATATGGTCTTC. Its protein is CSVDLRDMVF.

This clonotype was detected only a few times. CDR3 loop: CASSFRIERETQYF. DNA for the CDR3: TGTGCCAGCAGCTTTCGAATCGAGCGAGAGACCCAGTACTTC. The chain combines TRBV5-5 with TRBJ2-5; D ambiguous. The CDR3 covers 14 residues. V gave up 2 bases and J gave up 4 bases, with 12 bases separating them. The germline gives CDR1 SGHKS, CDR2 YYEKEE (reference sequence).

The table lists this clonotype with a count of one. This chain links TRBV11-2 with TRBJ1-2; 7 bases agree with TRBD1. From germline, CDR1 is SGHAT and CDR2 FQNNGV. V trimming: 4 bases; J trimming: 4 bases; junction bases outside the gene matches: 9. This CDR3 region has 15 residues. The DNA for the CDR3 is TGTGCCAGCAGCTACAACCCCCGGGACAGCTATGGCTACACCTTC. Translated: CASSYNPRDSYGYTF.

The V and J genes are TRBV5-4 and TRBJ2-4; the match to TRBD1 covers 7 bases. Germline CDR1 is SGHNT and CDR2 is YYREEE (reference sequence). The CDR3 length is 17 residues. V lost 4 bases to trimming and J lost 0 bases; unmatched junction nucleotides: 10. CDR3: CASSPAQQGLAKNIQYF. The CDR3 DNA sequence: TGTGCCAGCAGCCCCGCCCAACAGGGGTTAGCCAAAAACATTCAGTACTTC.